The rows below give T cell receptor beta chains drawn from one sample of a study of blood T cell repertoires in COVID-19. Sequenced by immunoSEQ multiplex PCR; TCRdb stores in-frame clones only, minus some. The sample includes around 46,000 clones, about four fifths of them seen just once. The sequenced material came from peripheral blood. The source is a man in his forties with acute or convalescent COVID-19. CDR3s include the opening cysteine and the closing phenylalanine or tryptophan.

j_call v_call cdr3_aa
TRBJ2-1 TRBV18 CASSRTENEQFF
TRBJ2-2 TRBV24-1 CATSVTGPTGELFF
TRBJ2-3 TRBV5-1 CASSPGTSGGVTDTQYF
TRBJ2-7 TRBV18 CASSPIVSGGRISYEQYF
TRBJ2-5 TRBV5-1 CASSERGWETQYF
TRBJ2-5 TRBV5-1 CASSSSGGAGETQYF
TRBJ2-1 TRBV5-8 CASSWTNEQFF
TRBJ2-7 TRBV10-3 CAISRLAEFYEQYF
TRBJ1-5 TRBV2 CASSERIGGGQPQHF
TRBJ1-1 TRBV18 CASSLSPRTEAFF
TRBJ2-2 TRBV2 CATPRPGLAGDWSGELFF
TRBJ2-5 TRBV24-1 CATGEGSSKTQYF
TRBJ2-2 TRBV4-2 CASSQEALAGGRVGELFF
TRBJ1-2 TRBV5-1 CASSPGQMGQGYTF
TRBJ1-6 TRBV5-6 CASSLRGIDSPLHF
TRBJ2-3 TRBV5-4 CASSLNSGLGTDTQYF
TRBJ1-4 TRBV18 CASSERQGTDEKLFF
TRBJ2-1 TRBV19 CASSIVLPGLFYNEQFF
TRBJ2-7 TRBV10-1 CASSESRGNYEQYF
TRBJ1-1 TRBV10-3 CAIRSFGGIPEAFF
TRBJ2-1 TRBV3-1/TRBV3-2 CASSPRDRGNYEQFF
TRBJ2-2 TRBV5-1 CASSGQGTAITGELFF
TRBJ2-7 TRBV10-1 CASSTQRGYEQYF
TRBJ2-1 TRBV5-1 CASSLTSPNNEQFF
TRBJ2-7 TRBV5-5 CASSLIGNEQYF
TRBJ1-1 TRBV12-3/TRBV12-4 CASSYLNTEAFF
TRBJ2-7 TRBV19 CASSIAGWGTYEQYF
TRBJ2-5 TRBV11-2 CASSEGLGSIETQYF
TRBJ1-4 TRBV10-3 CAISESRRGSEKLFF
TRBJ1-2 TRBV21-1 CASSKANRDYGYTF
TRBJ1-1 TRBV12-3/TRBV12-4 CASSTTVNTEAFF
TRBJ2-1 TRBV29-1 CSVYSSYNEQFF
TRBJ2-2 TRBV6-5 CASTSTRGDTGELFF
TRBJ2-7 TRBV5-1 CASSVGRDRELEQYF
TRBJ2-7 TRBV30 CAWSVYREYEQYF
TRBJ1-1 TRBV2 CASILGVSGAFF
TRBJ2-2 TRBV5-1 CASSVGLVTGELFF
TRBJ2-5 TRBV24-1 CATGDTSFQETQYF
TRBJ1-1 TRBV29-1 CSASRQGSEAFF
TRBJ2-3 TRBV6-5 CASSSLPRPDTQYF
TRBJ1-1 TRBV5-6 CASSSRGRGTEAFF
TRBJ1-4 TRBV7-9 CASSLRGGHNEKLFF
TRBJ1-2 TRBV14 CASSQGQAVGYTF
TRBJ2-2 TRBV5-1 CASNRGGPNTGELFF
TRBJ1-6 TRBV19 CASNRAADNSPLHF
TRBJ2-3 TRBV24-1 CATSESPAGAFGHTQYF
TRBJ1-5 TRBV19 CASRVGSLYSNQPQHF
TRBJ2-3 TRBV30 CAWTDSTDTQYF
TRBJ2-1 TRBV5-1 CASSKRERAISYNEQFF
TRBJ2-5 TRBV5-5 CASSLTKGIGQETQYF
TRBJ1-5 TRBV30 CAWSRPDRDNQPQHF
TRBJ1-6 TRBV21-1 CASSKVGAGGAESPLHF
TRBJ2-3 TRBV6-5 CASSDRVGDTQYF